This T cell receptor beta chain was recovered during a study of CXCR3-negative and CXCR3-positive naive CD8 T cells. Findings of the study overall: TRB CDR3 hydrophobicity was greater in CXCR3-positive naive cells than in CXCR3-negative naive cells.

Phenotypically, naive CD8+ T cells corresponded to CD45RO-CCR7+CD27+CD95-. Germline V CDR1 and CDR2: SGHVS, FNYEAQ. This CDR3 is built from 13 residues. Points on this clonotype: What it binds is not known.

Libraries of TRB cDNA were made by 5' RACE and carried UMIs. With the 5' RACE reads reprocessed, TCRdb shows one record per CDR3 protein and no DNA. Its table records 85,000 to 90,000 distinct CDR3 sequences. The sequenced sample was naive CXCR3+ CD8+ T cells from blood. Indicated subset: CD45RO-CCR7+CD27+CD95- naive CD8+ T cells expressing CXCR3 (TNR3+). The TCR sequence derives from a human donor in good health. Some clones in this sample may be carry-over from other donors' samples. The chain couples TRBV7-6 to TRBJ2-1. CDR3 protein: CASSFYSLNEQFF.